Included here is one T cell receptor beta chain sequence, with context. Its target antigen remains unknown. The record has no base qualities; no much larger clone is one base away. The data are from a study of blood T cell repertoires in COVID-19 (dated by TCRdb to 2019 to 2021). Some background on the complete study: The collaborator samples originated in the United States, Italy and Spain and spanned the acute and convalescent phases of COVID-19. The repertoires were released in a freely available public database intended as a resource for research on the immune response to SARS-CoV-2. The material from the prospective study consisted of cDNA or gDNA derived from T cells, B-cell-depleted T cells, or PBMCs. The sample metadata nearly always contained a de-identified subject ID, COVID-19 status, age in years and sex. The samples were drawn from two sources: the first 160 participants of the ongoing ImmuneRACE study, and 1,000 to 1,500 subjects contributed by 6 global collaborators. HLA class I and class II types, where available, came from metadata supplied by the sample provider rather than from assay-based typing. Subjects who had been exposed to COVID-19, were actively infected with it, or had recovered from it provided the deeply sampled blood TCRbeta repertoires that made up the dataset.

Participants in the prospective study were aged about 18 to 95 years, lived in about two dozen United States geographic areas, and enrolled through a virtual design. To assign participants to cohorts, the prospective study relied on clinical history that participants themselves reported in a screening survey and a study questionnaire. In the prospective study, whole blood, serum and a nasopharyngeal or oropharyngeal swab were collected from each participant by mobile phlebotomists. Over a roughly 2-month period, participants in the prospective study had the option of providing additional blood draws and questionnaires. Before DNA extraction, prospective study blood samples were shipped either frozen or at room temperature. The immunoSEQ Assay, a bias-controlled multiplex PCR, was used to amplify TCRbeta CDR3 regions from genomic DNA. The authors' pipeline ran thus. Within the assay, amplification of reference gene primers was used to estimate how many nucleated cells each sample contained. To quantify the absolute abundance of each unique TCRbeta CDR3 rearrangement, sequence reads were collapsed and filtered. For each sample, productive Simpson clonality was calculated by taking the square root of Simpson's diversity index across productive rearrangements. The source is immuneACCESS, and TCRdb retained only in-frame sequences with V and J called. Part of the clones is not carried over; for the studies checked, unresolved V genes explain less than half of this, and the remainder is unexplained. The DNA gave D and trimming, while V, J and clone size come from that table. This sample has 250,000 to 300,000 clones in its table, and roughly 88% of those were observed once. Of the sample, 2.3% is held by the ten largest clones.

Study-wide conclusions, independent of this receptor: How much clinical and demographic metadata was included differed by source and by participant, and the metadata was provided uncurated.

Via the germline V gene, CDR1 is ENHRY and CDR2 SYGVKD. Trimming removed 4 bases from V and 6 bases from J, leaving 10 bases between the germline ends. Taken from cysteine to phenylalanine, the CDR3 has 13 residues. Just the 39-base CDR3 DNA is kept, in frame starting at base 1. The receptor was isolated from a woman in her thirties or forties with acute COVID-19. Rearrangement joined TRBV10-3 to TRBJ1-5; the best D guess is TRBD1, with 5 bases matching. What was sequenced was PBMCs or T cells enriched from blood (not recorded which). Here is the DNA: TGTGCCATCAGTGCAGGGTTGGGTCAGCCCCAGCATTTT. Its amino acids are CAISAGLGQPQHF.